One and the same sample provided the 22 T cell receptor beta chains below, sequenced in a study of blood T cell repertoires in COVID-19. The protocol was immunoSEQ multiplex PCR, while the TCRdb copy is restricted to in-frame clones and leaves out a portion. The sample shows a few hundred thousand clones, around 83% of them seen only once. Sequencing was performed on peripheral blood. These receptors were collected from a man in his forties or fifties with acute or convalescent COVID-19.

V gene TRBV27 combines with J gene TRBJ2-1; 7 bases align to TRBD2. The CDR3 consists of 17 residues. V dropped 8 bases and J dropped 0; count of bases not matched to a gene: 13. CDR1 is MNHEY and CDR2 is SMNVEV in the germline V gene (reference sequence). CDR3 in DNA: TGTGCCAGCGGCAAGGACCAGCGGGGTAGCTCCTACAATGAGCAGTTCTTC. Residues: CASGKDQRGSSYNEQFF.

This chain's CDR3 is CASSSPGTGIAEAFF. CDR3 bases: TGTGCCAGCAGCTCTCCCGGGACAGGGATCGCTGAAGCTTTCTTT. The J gene is TRBJ1-1, the V gene TRBV7-9; 9 bases align to TRBD1. CDR3 length equals 15 residues. Germline CDR1 reads SEHNR; CDR2 reads FQNEAQ (reference sequence). The V gene end was trimmed by 4 bases and the J gene end by 6 bases; junction bases not matched to a gene: 9.

Remarks on this clone: Other DNA variants within this sample encode the same CDR3. V and J are TRBV6-5 and TRBJ1-1, with TRBD1 identical over 8 bases. J lost 5 bases, V lost 6 bases, and 2 bases had no gene match. The CDR3 covers 12 residues. From germline, CDR1 is MNHEY and CDR2 SVGAGI. The CDR3 sequence: CASSRTGTEAFF. For the CDR3, the DNA is TGTGCCAGCAGCCGGACAGGGACTGAAGCTTTCTTT.

The table lists this clone with a count of one. The V and J genes are TRBV28 and TRBJ2-1, with a weak D call TRBD1 (6 bases). The CDR3 is 14 amino acids. Trimming cost V 4 bases and J 8 bases, with 15 bases left between them. Germline lookup yields CDR1 MDHEN and CDR2 SYDVKM. CDR3 sequence (DNA): TGTGCCAGCAGTTCCGGGGCAGGGGTCGATGAGCAGTTCTTC. Translated, it gives CASSSGAGVDEQFF.

The chain carries TRBV11-2 and TRBJ1-6; D unclear. V was shortened by 0 bases and J by 4 bases, with 10 bases between the two germline ends. Germline assignment: CDR1 SGHAT and CDR2 FQNNGV. CDR3 length: 16 residues. The CDR3 DNA sequence: TGTGCCAGCAGCTTAGATCCGACGGAGTATAATTCACCCCTCCACTTT. This sequence encodes CASSLDPTEYNSPLHF.

The rearrangement joins TRBV30 to TRBJ1-2; no clear D gene. Germline CDR1 reads GTSNPN; CDR2 reads SVGIG (reference sequence). This CDR3 contains 14 residues. Trimming took off 0 bases at V and 7 bases at J, with 15 bases between the two ends. CDR3 in amino acids: CAWSVRPGDGGYTF. In DNA, the CDR3 is TGTGCCTGGAGTGTTCGACCGGGAGACGGTGGCTACACCTTC.

CDR3 in amino acids: CASRPGTGGREDNQPQHF. DNA of the CDR3: TGTGCCAGCAGGCCCGGGACAGGGGGCCGGGAGGACAATCAGCCCCAGCATTTT. The chain has TRBV5-8 and TRBJ1-5; TRBD1 agrees at 12 bases. Germline values: CDR1 SGHTS, CDR2 YDEGEE. The junction had 12 bases not matched to a gene; V was cut back by 5 bases and J by 3 bases. The CDR3 covers 18 residues.

The chain employs TRBV2 and TRBJ2-1, with TRBD2 matching 9 bases. CDR3 length: 17 residues. Germline assignment: CDR1 SNHLY and CDR2 FYNNEI. J was trimmed by 8 bases and V by 2 bases; bases with no gene match: 13. The CDR3 bases are TGTGCCAGCAGTGAACGGGTAATGGCGGGGGGGGGCGATGAGCAGTTCTTC. It is translated as CASSERVMAGGGDEQFF.

The CDR3 DNA reads TGTGCCAGTAGCCAAATCACAGGGTATGAGCAGTTCTTC. Translated, it gives CASSQITGYEQFF. This chain uses TRBV19 with TRBJ2-1; tentative D call: TRBD1 (6 bases). This CDR3 region has 13 residues. Trimming removed 6 bases at V and 8 bases at J, with 14 bases between. CDR1 is LNHDA, CDR2 SQIVND, per germline (reference sequence). The full variable domain, its missing parts supplied by reference TRBV19 and TRBJ2-1, is DGGITQSPKYLFRKEGQNVTLSCEQNLNHDAMYWYRQDPGQGLRLIYYSQIVNDFQKGDIAEGYSVSREKKESFPLTVTSAQKNPTAFYLCASSQITGYEQFFGPGTRLTVL.

The chain uses TRBV2 and TRBJ2-4, with a tentative D call TRBD2 (7 bases). CDR1 is SNHLY, CDR2 FYNNEI, per germline. Trimming removed 1 base at V and 12 bases at J, with 19 bases between. The CDR3 is 15 residues long. The CDR3 nucleotides read TGTGCCAGCAGTGAAGTGGCGGGGGCCGGGGGCACTCAGTACTTC. Translating it yields CASSEVAGAGGTQYF.

This sequence joins TRBV29-1 and TRBJ1-1; D gene unclear. Germline CDR1 is SQVTM and CDR2 is ANQGSEA. There are 12 residues in the CDR3. CDR3 sequence (DNA): TGCAGTCTGAGGATGTCGAACACTGAAGCTTTCTTT. It is translated as CSLRMSNTEAFF.

The chain employs TRBV19 and TRBJ2-2; D remains ambiguous. The V end was cut by 7 bases, the J end by 4 bases, with 7 bases between. The CDR3 runs 12 residues. The germline CDR1 and CDR2 sequences are LNHDA and SQIVND (reference sequence). The CDR3 reads CASTPGTGELFF. CDR3 DNA: TGTGCCAGTACACCGGGCACCGGGGAGCTGTTTTTT.

The V and J genes are TRBV30 and TRBJ1-1; 7 nucleotides align to TRBD1. From germline, CDR1 is GTSNPN and CDR2 SVGIG (reference sequence). The J segment lost 3 bases and the V segment lost 3 bases, leaving 4 bases of the junction unmatched. The CDR3 is made up of 13 amino acids. The CDR3 coding sequence is TGTGCCTGGAGCGCGGGACAGCACACTGAAGCTTTCTTT. Residues: CAWSAGQHTEAFF.

V usage is TRBV6-5 and J usage is TRBJ1-5; weak D call: TRBD1 (6 bases). The germline CDR1 and CDR2 sequences are MNHEY and SVGAGI. V was trimmed by 6 bases and J by 3 bases, leaving 12 bases between them. The CDR3 is made up of 14 amino acids. CDR3 in DNA: TGTGCCAGCAGCACCACAGGGATCAATCAGCCCCAGCATTTT. Its protein is CASSTTGINQPQHF.

This chain joins TRBV5-6 and TRBJ1-4, with D possibly being TRBD1 (5 bases). The V end lost 4 bases, the J end lost 4 bases, and 20 bases lay between the germline ends. Germline CDR1 and CDR2: SGHDT and YYEEEE. This CDR3 has 17 amino acids. The CDR3, as DNA: TGTGCCAGCAGCCAATTGGGGCCAACAGGAATTAATGAAAAACTGTTTTTT. The encoded protein is CASSQLGPTGINEKLFF. Full variable domain (rest looked up from reference TRBV5-6 and TRBJ1-4): DAGVTQSPTHLIKTRGQQVTLRCSPKSGHDTVSWYQQALGQGPQFIFQYYEEEERQRGNFPDRFSGHQFPNYSSELNVNALLLGDSALYLCASSQLGPTGINEKLFFGSGTQLSVL.

V is TRBV5-4 and J is TRBJ1-3, with no clear D. The CDR3 is 14 residues long. V shed 2 bases and J shed 4 bases, with 10 bases lying between them. CDR1 and CDR2 from the germline V gene are SGHNT and YYREEE (reference sequence). The CDR3, as DNA: TGTGCCAGCAGCTTTGGTGGAGCCGGAAACACCATATATTTT. It yields the protein CASSFGGAGNTIYF.

This clone was found once. This chain connects TRBV28 to TRBJ1-5, with 11 positions matching TRBD1. Germline V CDR1 and CDR2: MDHEN, SYDVKM. This CDR3 is 15 amino acids long. V shed 5 bases and J 7 bases; nucleotides not matched to a gene: 7. The DNA of the CDR3 is TGTGCCAGCAGTAGGACAGGGGGCGCCCCACAGCCCCAGCATTTT. Translated: CASSRTGGAPQPQHF.

The chain combines TRBV4-3 with TRBJ1-1; maybe TRBD1 (6 bases). The CDR3 sequence is 16 residues long. Germline CDR1 reads LGHNA; CDR2 reads YSLEER. V lost 2 bases and J 0 bases, leaving 13 bases between the germline ends. The CDR3 DNA is TGCGCCAGCAGCCAAACAAACAGGGTCATGAACACTGAAGCTTTCTTT. Amino acids: CASSQTNRVMNTEAFF.

This clone was seen more than once but under ten times. A junction end diverges from the germline sequence, so it may reflect a read error. The V and J genes are TRBV28 and TRBJ1-1; no definite D call. Germline loops: CDR1 MDHEN, CDR2 SYDVKM. This CDR3 spans 15 amino acids. CDR3 protein: CASSPGGTMTTEAFF. In nucleotides, the CDR3 is TGTGCCAGCAGTCCCGGAGGTACGATGACCACTGAGGCTTTCTTT.

V usage is TRBV6-5 and J usage is TRBJ1-5; 9 bases agree with TRBD1. CDR3 length: 15 amino acids. Trimming at V came to 1 base and at J to 9 bases, leaving 7 bases not matched to a gene. Germline V lookup: CDR1 MNHEY, CDR2 SVGAGI. This CDR3 is CASSYFTGGGGPQHF. The CDR3 DNA reads as TGTGCCAGCAGTTACTTTACAGGGGGCGGTGGGCCCCAGCATTTT.

The chain has TRBV20-1 and TRBJ2-1; D not certain. Germline CDR1 DFQATT, CDR2 SNEGSKA (reference sequence). Trimming removed 5 bases at V and 6 bases at J, with 8 bases between. The CDR3 spans 11 residues. The DNA of the CDR3 is TGCAGTGCTTCAGGTAGCAATGAGCAGTTCTTC. Its translation: CSASGSNEQFF.

The V and J genes are TRBV30 and TRBJ1-2; D perhaps matches TRBD1 (6 bases). This CDR3 region has 12 residues. Germline V lookup: CDR1 GTSNPN, CDR2 SVGIG (reference sequence). V dropped 5 bases and J dropped 0 bases, with 7 bases sitting between them. CDR3: CAWGDTNYGYTF. The CDR3 region has the DNA TGTGCCTGGGGGGACACTAACTATGGCTACACCTTC.